The clone carrying this T cell receptor (beta chain) was counted between two and nine times. The antigen is unknown. The CDR3 consists of 11 residues. V gave up 3 bases and J gave up 12 bases, with 11 bases separating them. TCRdb's copy holds only in-frame clones and misses some; the assay was immunoSEQ multiplex PCR. Of under 150,000 clones listed, 70% to 85% are singletons. Researchers grouped second doses given at about 4 or about 12 weeks into one pool. The entry originates in a study of T cell responses to AZD1222 COVID-19 vaccine. Study results and caveats: Across spike, vaccine-associated CD4 TCRs were found, dominant at 160-218 and 743-854. Spike-specific TCR depth and breadth grew after two AZD1222 doses.

The TCR comes from an adult who received the AZD1222 COVID-19 vaccine. The chain joins TRBV12-3 or TRBV12-4 to TRBJ1-1; D gene ambiguous. Specimen: peripheral blood, collected 28 days after the second AZD1222 dose. CDR3 amino acids: CASSFGSASFF. The CDR3, as DNA: TGTGCCAGCAGTTTTGGGTCAGCTTCTTTCTTT.